This is a list of T cell receptor beta chains from one sample in a study of blood T cell repertoires in COVID-19. The protocol was immunoSEQ multiplex PCR, while the TCRdb copy is restricted to in-frame clones and leaves out a portion. This table has 350,000 to 550,000 clones, 70% to 90% appearing once. The sample was PBMCs or T cells enriched from blood (not recorded which). Receptor source: a young woman with acute COVID-19. CDR3s include the opening cysteine and the closing phenylalanine or tryptophan. A D gene is named only where the DNA matches it firmly. The size field is filled for only some rows; it gives once, few, many or a size class.

-	TRBD2	TRBV28	TRBJ2-7	CASSSLRTTLTSGSSYEQYF	TGTGCCAGCAGTTCCTTACGGACGACCCTGACTAGCGGGAGTTCCTACGAGCAGTACTTC
-	TRBD2	TRBV11-2	TRBJ2-7	CASSRQGTSGYYEQYF	TGTGCCAGCAGCCGACAAGGGACTAGCGGGTACTACGAGCAGTACTTC
-	-	TRBV25-1	TRBJ2-7	CASSETGDYEQYF	TGTGCCAGCAGTGAGACAGGAGACTACGAGCAGTACTTC
-	-	TRBV5-4	TRBJ1-2	CASSLEGGNYGYTF	TGTGCCAGCAGCTTGGAAGGGGGTAACTATGGCTACACCTTC
once	TRBD1	TRBV7-8	TRBJ1-6	CASSLGDLGTASLPLHF	TGTGCCAGCAGCTTAGGAGACCTCGGGACAGCATCCTTACCCCTCCACTTT
-	TRBD1	TRBV4-3	TRBJ1-2	CASSQDRQGPYGYTF	TGCGCCAGCAGCCAAGATAGACAGGGGCCCTATGGCTACACCTTC
-	TRBD2	TRBV5-1	TRBJ2-1	CASSSTSGSYNEQFF	TGCGCCAGCAGCTCGACTAGCGGGTCATACAATGAGCAGTTCTTC
-	-	TRBV20-1	TRBJ2-7	CSAEGLYEQYF	TGCAGTGCAGAGGGACTCTACGAGCAGTACTTC
-	-	TRBV2	TRBJ1-4	CATNVAAATNEKLFF	TGTGCCACCAACGTAGCAGCTGCAACTAATGAAAAACTGTTTTTT
-	-	TRBV11-2	TRBJ2-7	CASSSLASPSPGEQYF	TGTGCCAGCAGCTCCTTAGCGAGTCCTTCTCCTGGCGAGCAGTACTTC
-	TRBD2	TRBV20-1	TRBJ2-1	CSASRLAGEHEQFF	TGCAGTGCTAGTAGACTAGCTGGTGAACATGAGCAGTTCTTC
few	TRBD1	TRBV5-1	TRBJ2-7	CASSMGQGGEQYF	TGCGCCAGCAGCATGGGACAGGGCGGAGAGCAGTACTTC
-	-	TRBV27	TRBJ2-3	CASSLSTSSTDTQYF	TGTGCCAGCAGTTTATCCACTAGCTCCACAGATACGCAGTATTTT
-	-	TRBV19	TRBJ2-7	CASSSGLSYEQYF	TGTGCCAGTAGTAGTGGCTTGTCCTACGAGCAGTACTTC
-	TRBD1	TRBV25-1	TRBJ1-2	CASSLGQGNYGYTF	TGTGCCAGCAGTCTCGGACAGGGAAACTATGGCTACACCTTC
-	TRBD1	TRBV6-1	TRBJ1-1	CASSAGTGGEAFF	TGTGCCAGCAGTGCCGGGACAGGGGGAGAAGCTTTCTTT
once	TRBD1	TRBV19	TRBJ2-1	CASSTGQGRKNEQFF	TGTGCCAGTTCCACGGGACAGGGGAGAAAAAATGAGCAGTTCTTC
-	-	TRBV3-1/TRBV3-2	TRBJ1-5	CASSQEVLIGASNQPQHF	TGTGCCAGCAGCCAAGAAGTCCTTATAGGGGCTAGCAATCAGCCCCAGCATTTT
-	-	TRBV9	TRBJ2-4	CASSVDLGVDIQYF	TGTGCCAGCAGCGTAGACCTCGGGGTGGACATTCAGTACTTC
-	TRBD2	TRBV15	TRBJ2-7	CATSRERGGNRYEQYF	TGTGCCACCAGCAGGGAGCGGGGGGGAAACCGGTACGAGCAGTACTTC
-	-	TRBV13	TRBJ2-3	CASSLKVGRSQYF	TGTGCCAGCAGTCTTAAGGTGGGCAGGTCGCAGTATTTT
-	-	TRBV18	TRBJ2-7	CASSQRTGTGKDYEQYF	TGTGCCAGCTCACAAAGAACGGGAACAGGGAAGGACTACGAGCAGTACTTC
-	-	TRBV11-2	TRBJ2-5	CASSLTGLQETQYF	TGTGCCAGCAGCTTAACAGGGCTCCAAGAGACCCAGTACTTC
-	-	TRBV2	TRBJ2-1	CASSQASGKRSWGNEQFF	TGTGCCAGCAGTCAGGCCTCCGGGAAGAGATCTTGGGGCAATGAGCAGTTCTTC